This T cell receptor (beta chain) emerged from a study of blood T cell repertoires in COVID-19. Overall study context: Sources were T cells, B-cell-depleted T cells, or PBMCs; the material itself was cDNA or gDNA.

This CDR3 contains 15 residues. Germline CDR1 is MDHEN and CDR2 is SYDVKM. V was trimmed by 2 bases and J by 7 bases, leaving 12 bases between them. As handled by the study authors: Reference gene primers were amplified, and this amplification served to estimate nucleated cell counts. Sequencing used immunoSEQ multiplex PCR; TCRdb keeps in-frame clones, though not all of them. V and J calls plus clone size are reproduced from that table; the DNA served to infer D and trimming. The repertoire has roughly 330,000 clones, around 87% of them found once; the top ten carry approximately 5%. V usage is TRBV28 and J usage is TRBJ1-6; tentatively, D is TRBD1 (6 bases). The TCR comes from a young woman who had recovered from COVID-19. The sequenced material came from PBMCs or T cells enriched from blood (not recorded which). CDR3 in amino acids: CASSLGTRLNSPLHF. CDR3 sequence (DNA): TGTGCCAGCAGTTTAGGGACAAGGCTAAATTCACCCCTCCACTTT.